These 16 T cell receptor beta chains came from one sample sequenced in a study of chronic HIV infection and antiretroviral therapy. TCRdb analysed the 5' RACE reads with MiXCR anew, one entry per CDR3 protein. Here the sample spans under 55,000 distinct CDR3 sequences, roughly 19% being singletons. The sequenced sample consisted of peripheral blood. Receptors were obtained from an adult who had HIV and had not received antiretroviral therapy, or was an uninfected healthy control (not recorded which).

The chain carries TRBV28 and TRBJ1-2; no clear D. The germline CDR1 and CDR2 sequences are MDHEN and SYDVKM. Trimming removed 3 bases from V and 8 bases from J, with 13 bases in between. This CDR3 contains 13 residues. The CDR3 DNA reads as TGTGCCAGCAGTTTTTTGGGGAGTGGCGGCTACACCTTC. It specifies CASSFLGSGGYTF.

This clonotype was seen more than once but under ten times. This sequence joins TRBV29-1 and TRBJ1-1; D is unresolved. There are 13 residues in the CDR3. Trimming cost V 5 bases and J 10 bases, with 20 bases left between them. Germline-derived CDR1 and CDR2 are SQVTM and ANQGSEA. DNA of the CDR3: TGCAGCGTTCGGCTCCGCTGGGAGGTTGGAGCTTTCTTT. Translation: CSVRLRWEVGAFF.

This sequence joins TRBV28 and TRBJ2-5; no clear D gene. The CDR3 totals 14 residues. Trimming removed 3 bases at V and 5 bases at J, with 13 bases between. Germline V gene data show CDR1 as MDHEN and CDR2 as SYDVKM. In nucleotides, the CDR3 is TGTGCCAGCAGTTTTTCAGGCCTCGTGGAGACCCAGTACTTC. It is translated as CASSFSGLVETQYF.

This clonotype was observed a handful of times. The V gene is TRBV28, the J gene TRBJ2-5; the match to TRBD2 covers 9 bases. Germline lookup yields CDR1 MDHEN and CDR2 SYDVKM. CDR3 length equals 15 residues. V lost 3 bases to trimming and J lost 6 bases; unmatched junction nucleotides: 8. As DNA, the CDR3 is TGTGCCAGCAGTTTTGGCGGGAGGGAAGAAAAGACCCAGTACTTC. Residues: CASSFGGREEKTQYF.

The sample holds a few counts of this clonotype. This sequence joins TRBV7-2 and TRBJ2-7; 9 nucleotides match TRBD2. Germline-derived CDR1 and CDR2 are SGHTA and FQGNSA. V was pared by 5 bases and J by 6 bases, with 17 bases of the junction left unmatched. This CDR3 comprises 17 residues. This CDR3 reads CASSDPRLAGVRSEQYF. The CDR3, as DNA: TGTGCCAGCAGCGATCCTAGGTTAGCGGGAGTCCGCAGCGAGCAGTACTTC.

The chain joins TRBV28 to TRBJ2-1; D not resolved. The CDR3 spans 14 residues. From germline, CDR1 is MDHEN and CDR2 SYDVKM. Trimming removed 11 bases from V and 0 bases from J, with 14 bases in between. CDR3 region: CAGCQRSSYNEQFF. In DNA form, the CDR3 reads TGTGCCGGCTGTCAAAGGAGCTCCTACAATGAGCAGTTCTTC.

The chain uses TRBV20-1 and TRBJ1-5; unclear D gene. The CDR3 length is 14 residues. V dropped 3 bases and J dropped 0 bases, with 9 bases sitting between them. Per germline, CDR1 DFQATT and CDR2 SNEGSKA (reference sequence). Here the CDR3 reads CSASGEISNQPQHF. CDR3 sequence (DNA): TGCAGTGCTAGCGGAGAAATTAGCAATCAGCCCCAGCATTTT.

This clonotype was counted between two and nine times. The rearrangement joins TRBV9 to TRBJ1-1, with 7 bases matching TRBD1. J was trimmed by 3 bases and V by 3 bases; bases with no gene match: 8. The CDR3 is 15 residues long. CDR1 is SGDLS and CDR2 is YYNGEE in the germline V gene. CDR3 region: CASSAGQVPDTEAFF. The DNA of the CDR3 is TGTGCCAGCAGCGCCGGACAGGTCCCAGACACTGAAGCTTTCTTT.

This clonotype was picked up a small number of times. This chain joins TRBV12-3 or TRBV12-4 and TRBJ1-1; 11 bases map to TRBD1. CDR3 length equals 17 residues. Trimming removed 5 bases from V and 5 bases from J; junction bases left unmatched: 13. CDR3 DNA: TGTGCCAGCAGTCGGCCCTCCGGGACAGGGGGAAGAACTGAAGCTTTCTTT. Translating it yields CASSRPSGTGGRTEAFF.

This clonotype has a count of ten or more. DNA of the CDR3: TGTGCCAGCAGCCAGAGACAGGAACGGGCCTATGGCTACACCTTC. This translates into CASSQRQERAYGYTF. V is TRBV9 and J is TRBJ1-2, with a weak D call TRBD1 (6 bases). V was pared by 4 bases and J by 4 bases, with 17 bases between. Germline CDR1 is SGDLS and CDR2 is YYNGEE. The CDR3 covers 15 residues.

This sequence joins TRBV28 and TRBJ2-7; D unclear. Between the trimmed V and J ends, which lost 3 bases and 5 bases, there was a span of 8 bases. The CDR3 consists of 12 residues. CDR1 and CDR2 (germline): MDHEN, SYDVKM. Here the CDR3 DNA reads TGTGCCAGCAGTTTTCCTTTAAACGAGCAGTACTTC. The encoded protein is CASSFPLNEQYF.

This chain joins TRBV4-2 and TRBJ2-7; the D gene is possibly TRBD2 (7 bases). Germline CDR1 and CDR2: LGHNA and YNFKEQ. The germline V and J ends were trimmed by 0 bases and 7 bases, with 10 bases remaining between them. The CDR3 runs 13 residues. The CDR3 is CASSQDKGGEQYF. In DNA form, the CDR3 reads TGTGCCAGCAGCCAAGACAAGGGGGGGGAGCAGTACTTC.

CDR3 DNA sequence: TGTGCCAGCAGCGGAATGAAAGGGAATCAGCCCCAGCATTTT. Encoded protein: CASSGMKGNQPQHF. This rearrangement joins TRBV3-1 to TRBJ1-5; D is ambiguous. The CDR3 totals 14 residues. V dropped 5 bases and J dropped 4 bases, with 12 bases sitting between them. In germline, CDR1 is LGHDT, CDR2 YNNKEL (reference sequence).

This clonotype turned up a few times. The chain recombines TRBV10-3 with TRBJ1-4; TRBD1 aligns across 7 bases. V gave up 0 bases and J gave up 5 bases; unmatched junction bases: 3. The CDR3 sequence is 15 residues long. Germline V gene lookup returns CDR1 ENHRY and CDR2 SYGVKD. The CDR3 reads CAISESGTVNEKLFF. The CDR3 DNA reads TGTGCCATCAGTGAGTCGGGGACAGTCAATGAAAAACTGTTTTTT.

The CDR3 nucleotides read TGTGCCAGCAGCCTACAGGGGAACCAGCCCCAGCATTTT. This translates into CASSLQGNQPQHF. This chain links TRBV28 with TRBJ1-5; TRBD1 matches at 7 bases. CDR3 length: 13 amino acids. In germline, CDR1 is MDHEN, CDR2 SYDVKM. V was clipped by 6 bases and J by 7 bases; unmatched bases: 6.

This clonotype was seen a handful of times. This sequence joins TRBV5-1 and TRBJ2-7; no clear D. CDR1 SGHRS and CDR2 YFSETQ come from the germline V gene. The V gene lost 0 bases and the J gene lost 2 bases, with 12 bases spanning the gap. The CDR3 loop spans 15 amino acids. The CDR3 nucleotides are TGCGCCAGCAGCTTGGCCTCGAGGACGGCCTACGAGCAGTACTTC. This sequence encodes CASSLASRTAYEQYF.